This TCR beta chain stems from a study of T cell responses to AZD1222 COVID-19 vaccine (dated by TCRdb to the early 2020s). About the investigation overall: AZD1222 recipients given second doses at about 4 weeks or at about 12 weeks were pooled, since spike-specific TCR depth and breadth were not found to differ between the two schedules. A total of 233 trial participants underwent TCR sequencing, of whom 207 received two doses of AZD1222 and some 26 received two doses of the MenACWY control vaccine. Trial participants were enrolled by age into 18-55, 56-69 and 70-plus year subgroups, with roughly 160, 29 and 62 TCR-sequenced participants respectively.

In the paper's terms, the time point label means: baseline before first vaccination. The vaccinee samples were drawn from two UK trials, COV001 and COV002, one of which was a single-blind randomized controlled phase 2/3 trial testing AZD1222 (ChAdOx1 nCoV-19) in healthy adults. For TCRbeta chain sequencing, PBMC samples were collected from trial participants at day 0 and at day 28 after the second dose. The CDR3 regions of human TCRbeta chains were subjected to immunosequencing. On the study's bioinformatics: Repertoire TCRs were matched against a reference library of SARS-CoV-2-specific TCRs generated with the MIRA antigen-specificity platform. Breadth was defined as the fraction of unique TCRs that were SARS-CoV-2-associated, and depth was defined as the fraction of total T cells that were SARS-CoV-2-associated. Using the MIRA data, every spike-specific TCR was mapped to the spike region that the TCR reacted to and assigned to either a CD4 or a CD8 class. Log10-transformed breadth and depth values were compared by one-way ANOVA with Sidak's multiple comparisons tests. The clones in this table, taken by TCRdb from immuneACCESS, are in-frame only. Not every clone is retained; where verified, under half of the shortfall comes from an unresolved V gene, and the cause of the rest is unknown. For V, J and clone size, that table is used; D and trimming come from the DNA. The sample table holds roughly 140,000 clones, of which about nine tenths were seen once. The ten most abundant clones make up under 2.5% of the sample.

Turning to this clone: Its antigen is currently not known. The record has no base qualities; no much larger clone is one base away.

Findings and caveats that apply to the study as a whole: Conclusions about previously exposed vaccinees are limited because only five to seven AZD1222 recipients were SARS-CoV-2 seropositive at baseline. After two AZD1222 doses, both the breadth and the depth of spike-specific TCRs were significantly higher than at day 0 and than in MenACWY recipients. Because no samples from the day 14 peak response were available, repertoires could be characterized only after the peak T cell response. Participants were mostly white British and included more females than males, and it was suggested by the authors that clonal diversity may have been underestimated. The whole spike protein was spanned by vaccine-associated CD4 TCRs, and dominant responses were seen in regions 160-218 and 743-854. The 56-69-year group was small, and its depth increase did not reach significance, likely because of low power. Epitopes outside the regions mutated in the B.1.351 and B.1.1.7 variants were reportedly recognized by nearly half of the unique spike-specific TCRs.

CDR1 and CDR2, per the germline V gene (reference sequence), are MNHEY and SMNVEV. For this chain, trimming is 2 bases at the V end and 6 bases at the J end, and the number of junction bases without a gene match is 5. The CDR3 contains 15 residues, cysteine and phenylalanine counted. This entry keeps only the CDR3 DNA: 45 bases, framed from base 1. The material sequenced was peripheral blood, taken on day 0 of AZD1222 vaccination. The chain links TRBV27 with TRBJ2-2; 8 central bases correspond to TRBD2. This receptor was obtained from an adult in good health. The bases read TGTGCCAGCAGTTTAGGGCCCGGGGGGGCCGGGGAGCTGTTTTTT. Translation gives CASSLGPGGAGELFF.